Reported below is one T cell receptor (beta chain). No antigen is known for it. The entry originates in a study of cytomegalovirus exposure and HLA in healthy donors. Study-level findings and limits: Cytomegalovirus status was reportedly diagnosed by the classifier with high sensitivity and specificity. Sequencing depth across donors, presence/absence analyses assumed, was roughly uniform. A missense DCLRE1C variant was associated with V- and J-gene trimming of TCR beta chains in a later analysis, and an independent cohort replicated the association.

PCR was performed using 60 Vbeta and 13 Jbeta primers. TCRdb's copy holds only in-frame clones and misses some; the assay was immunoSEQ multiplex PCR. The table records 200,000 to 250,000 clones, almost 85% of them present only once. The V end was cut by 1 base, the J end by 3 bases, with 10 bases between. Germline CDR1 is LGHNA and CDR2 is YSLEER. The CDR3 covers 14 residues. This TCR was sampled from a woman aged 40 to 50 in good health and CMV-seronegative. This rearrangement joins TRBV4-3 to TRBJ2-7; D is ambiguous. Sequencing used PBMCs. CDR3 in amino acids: CASSQVGGNYEQYF. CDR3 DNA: TGCGCCAGCAGCCAAGTTGGCGGAAACTACGAGCAGTACTTC.